These 27 T cell receptor beta chains originate from one sample sequenced in a study of OX40 agonist ivuxolimab in advanced cancers. Data came from immunoSEQ multiplex PCR; TCRdb stores just in-frame clones and leaves some out. The profile shows about 61,000 clones, approximately 90% of them singletons. The starting material was CD4+ or CD8+ T cells sorted from blood, obtained in a trial of the OX40 agonist ivuxolimab. The receptors shown here come from an adult with an advanced solid tumor such as melanoma, head and neck, liver or kidney cancer.

The sample holds one count of this clone. The CDR3, as DNA: TGTGCCAGCAGCTTGTGGACAGGGCCCCTTAACACTGAAGCTTTCTTT. It specifies CASSLWTGPLNTEAFF. The gene calls are TRBV7-9 and TRBJ1-1, with 8 bases matching TRBD1. Trimming took 3 bases from V and 2 from J; bases not matched to a gene: 8. The length of the CDR3 is 16 residues. Germline V gene lookup returns CDR1 SEHNR and CDR2 FQNEAQ (reference sequence).

The chain recombines TRBV7-2 with TRBJ1-1, with unresolved D. V shed 1 base and J shed 11 bases, with 8 bases lying between them. Germline CDR1 is SGHTA and CDR2 is FQGNSA. The CDR3 length is 11 residues. The CDR3 here is CASSLGLGAFF. The CDR3 DNA sequence: TGTGCCAGCAGCTTAGGGTTGGGGGCTTTCTTT.

The rearrangement links TRBV27 to TRBJ1-3; no clear D gene. Trimming removed 0 bases at V and 0 bases at J, with 3 bases between. The CDR3 sequence is 14 residues long. Looked up from germline, CDR1 is MNHEY and CDR2 is SMNVEV (reference sequence). The DNA for the CDR3 is TGTGCCAGCAGTTTATCCAGCTCTGGAAACACCATATATTTT. Its translation is CASSLSSSGNTIYF.

The chain uses TRBV6-1 and TRBJ1-1; 9 nucleotides align to TRBD1. CDR1 is MNHNS, CDR2 SASEGT, per germline. Germline trimming cut 2 bases from V and 7 bases from J; bases unmatched to any gene: 8. There are 15 residues in the CDR3. The CDR3 loop is CASSEYRGPGGEAFF. The CDR3, as DNA: TGTGCCAGCAGTGAATACAGGGGGCCCGGGGGTGAAGCTTTCTTT.

Remarks on this clone: One base away lies a much larger clone, so this may be a sequencing read error. The same CDR3 also results from other DNA sequences found in this sample. The J gene is TRBJ2-1, the V gene TRBV7-6; 11 nucleotides match TRBD1. The germline CDR1 and CDR2 sequences are SGHVS and FNYEAQ. This CDR3 comprises 15 residues. V was pared by 3 bases and J by 3 bases, with 1 base of the junction left unmatched. The chain's CDR3 is CASSFGTGGYNEQFF. The CDR3 region has the DNA TGTGCCAGCAGCTTTGGGACAGGGGGCTACAATGAGCAGTTCTTC.

The chain joins TRBV19 to TRBJ2-7; D possibly matches TRBD1 or TRBD2 (5 bases each). The V gene's germline CDR1 is LNHDA and CDR2 SQIVND (reference sequence). Between the trimmed V and J ends, which lost 3 bases and 6 bases, there was a span of 12 bases. The CDR3 covers 13 residues. CDR3 sequence (DNA): TGTGCCAGTAGTATGTGGTCAGGGACCGAGCAGTACTTC. This sequence encodes CASSMWSGTEQYF.

This chain uses TRBV7-9 with TRBJ2-3, with 9 positions matching TRBD1. Germline V gene sequence: CDR1 SEHNR, CDR2 FQNEAQ (reference sequence). The CDR3 is 15 amino acids. Unmatched junction bases numbered 7, after V lost 5 bases and J lost 4 bases. CDR3 in DNA: TGTGCCAGCAGCCTGGGACAGGGAACAGCAGATACGCAGTATTTT. Protein: CASSLGQGTADTQYF.

This chain connects TRBV13 to TRBJ1-2; 8 bases line up with TRBD1. CDR1 and CDR2 (germline): PRHDT, FYEKMQ (reference sequence). This CDR3 region has 16 residues. V shed 1 base and J 6 bases; nucleotides not matched to a gene: 10. The CDR3 sequence: CASSLVTFRGQNGYTF. The CDR3, as DNA: TGTGCCAGCAGCTTAGTTACCTTCAGGGGGCAGAATGGCTACACCTTC.

The V gene is TRBV6-5, the J gene TRBJ2-7, with a weak D call TRBD2 (5 bases). The germline V and J ends were trimmed by 2 bases and 7 bases, with 12 bases remaining between them. This CDR3 has 13 residues. The germline V gene has CDR1 MNHEY and CDR2 SVGAGI. The CDR3 sequence: CASSYTAPGEQYF. DNA of the CDR3: TGTGCCAGCAGTTACACAGCCCCGGGGGAGCAGTACTTC.

V usage is TRBV27 and J usage is TRBJ2-7; 7 bases align to TRBD2. The CDR3 has 14 residues. Germline V gene data show CDR1 as MNHEY and CDR2 as SMNVEV (reference sequence). V gave up 5 bases and J gave up 1 base; unmatched junction bases: 5. CDR3 protein: CASSVGGGSYEQYF. CDR3 DNA: TGTGCCAGCAGTGTTGGCGGGGGATCCTACGAGCAGTACTTC.

This clone was recorded once. Here the CDR3 reads CASSPRGGNGEAFF. The DNA for the CDR3 is TGTGCCAGCAGCCCGAGGGGGGGGAATGGTGAAGCTTTCTTT. This chain connects TRBV9 to TRBJ1-1; possibly TRBD1 for D (6 bases). This CDR3 is built from 14 residues. CDR1 and CDR2 from the germline V gene are SGDLS and YYNGEE. The V and J ends lost 4 bases and 7 bases respectively, with 17 bases between them.

The J gene is TRBJ1-1, the V gene TRBV7-9, with D unresolved. Trimming stripped 1 base from V and 2 bases from J, with 5 bases between. The CDR3 is made up of 13 amino acids. Germline V gene data show CDR1 as SEHNR and CDR2 as FQNEAQ (reference sequence). The CDR3 protein is CASSLESNTEAFF. CDR3 DNA sequence: TGTGCCAGCAGCTTAGAGAGTAACACTGAAGCTTTCTTT.

This clone was counted once. This rearrangement joins TRBV7-6 to TRBJ1-1, with unresolved D. CDR3 length: 13 residues. Germline assignment: CDR1 SGHVS and CDR2 FNYEAQ. Trimming took 3 bases from V and 3 from J, leaving 8 bases between them. The CDR3 spells CASSFEFYTEAFF. For the CDR3, the DNA is TGTGCCAGCAGCTTTGAATTCTACACTGAAGCTTTCTTT.

The chain combines TRBV4-1 with TRBJ2-5; D possibly matches TRBD1 or TRBD2 (5 bases each). Judging by the DNA end, TRBJ2-7 fits better; the J call may be wrong. The germline CDR1 and CDR2 sequences are MGHRA and YSYEKL. This CDR3 has 14 amino acids. CDR3 DNA sequence: TGCGCCAGCAGCCACCGGGACGGCGGCTACGAGCAGTACTTC. Protein product: CASSHRDGGYEQYF.

The chain carries TRBV7-2 and TRBJ2-7; D call uncertain. Trimming cost V 3 bases and J 5 bases, with 20 bases left between them. There are 16 residues in the CDR3. The germline CDR1 and CDR2 sequences are SGHTA and FQGNSA. The CDR3 region has the DNA TGTGCCAGCAGCTTCGGCACACCCGGTGTCTTGGACGAGCAGTACTTC. Residues: CASSFGTPGVLDEQYF.

This chain joins TRBV28 and TRBJ2-7; D not certain. CDR3 length: 11 amino acids. The germline CDR1 and CDR2 sequences are MDHEN and SYDVKM. The V end was cut by 4 bases, the J end by 7 bases, with 8 bases between. CDR3 in DNA: TGTGCCAGCAGTTCGGGTGGGGAGCAGTACTTC. Protein product: CASSSGGEQYF.

This clone has just a few counts. The chain carries TRBV29-1 and TRBJ2-1; possible D gene TRBD2, 7 bases. CDR1 is SQVTM, CDR2 ANQGSEA, per germline. The CDR3 length is 13 residues. The ends were cut back, 4 bases at V and 4 bases at J, with 11 bases in the middle. In DNA, the CDR3 is TGCAGCGTTGCGGGGGGCGAGTACAATGAGCAGTTCTTC. Translating gives CSVAGGEYNEQFF.

This chain uses TRBV10-3 with TRBJ1-1, with D uncertain. The CDR3 consists of 14 residues. CDR1 is ENHRY, CDR2 SYGVKD, per germline. V was shortened by 0 bases and J by 2 bases, with 7 bases between the two germline ends. CDR3: CAISESRFNTEAFF. CDR3 DNA: TGTGCCATCAGTGAGTCAAGATTTAACACTGAAGCTTTCTTT.

The chain recombines TRBV5-1 with TRBJ1-1; maybe TRBD1 (6 bases). The CDR3 has 18 residues. V lost 0 bases to trimming and J lost 3 bases, with 21 bases between them. Germline V gene data show CDR1 as SGHRS and CDR2 as YFSETQ. The CDR3 coding sequence is TGCGCCAGCAGCTTGGGGGTCCCGTCGGGGGGCAGAGACACTGAAGCTTTCTTT. Amino acids: CASSLGVPSGGRDTEAFF.

CDR3 in DNA: TGTGCCACCAGCAGAGATCGGGGACAGTACTACGAGCAGTACTTC. Its translation is CATSRDRGQYYEQYF. The chain links TRBV15 to TRBJ2-7; 7 bases match TRBD1. Germline loops: CDR1 LNHNV, CDR2 YYDKDF (reference sequence). Losses at the gene ends were 0 bases for V and 3 bases for J; bases not matched to a gene: 5. The CDR3 consists of 15 residues.

The gene calls are TRBV5-1 and TRBJ1-1; possibly TRBD1 for D (5 bases). Looked up from germline, CDR1 is SGHRS and CDR2 is YFSETQ. The V gene lost 0 bases and the J gene lost 11 bases, with 17 bases spanning the gap. The CDR3 sequence is 14 residues long. The CDR3: CASSLGGTPIAAFF. The DNA for the CDR3 is TGCGCCAGCAGCTTGGGTGGGACTCCCATAGCCGCTTTCTTT. The full variable domain, with the rest looked up from reference TRBV5-1 and TRBJ1-1, is KAGVTQTPRYLIKTRGQQVTLSCSPISGHRSVSWYQQTPGQGLQFLFEYFSETQRNKGNFPGRFSGRQFSNSRSEMNVSTLELGDSALYLCASSLGGTPIAAFFGQGTRLTVV.

This clone was detected a few times. The chain links TRBV7-9 to TRBJ1-5; tentative D call: TRBD1 (5 bases). The germline CDR1 and CDR2 sequences are SEHNR and FQNEAQ (reference sequence). V was cut by 8 bases and J by 5 bases, with 10 bases left in between. The CDR3 is 12 amino acids. CDR3 nucleotides: TGTGCCAGCGGATCCAGGGATCAGCCCCAGCATTTT. Amino acids: CASGSRDQPQHF.

The chain joins TRBV7-8 to TRBJ2-6; possibly TRBD2 for D (5 bases). The germline V gene has CDR1 SGHVS and CDR2 FQNEAQ. V dropped 1 base and J dropped 2 bases, with 9 bases sitting between them. The CDR3 has 16 amino acids. The CDR3 spells CASSLDPGAGANVLTF. CDR3 coding DNA: TGTGCCAGCAGCTTAGATCCCGGGGCTGGGGCCAACGTCCTGACTTTC.

The V gene is TRBV5-5, the J gene TRBJ1-1, with no clear D. Germline CDR1 SGHKS, CDR2 YYEKEE (reference sequence). There are 14 residues in the CDR3. V was shortened by 0 bases and J by 0 bases, with 6 bases between the two germline ends. In nucleotides, the CDR3 is TGTGCCAGCAGCTTGGCTCCGATGAACACTGAAGCTTTCTTT. Translation: CASSLAPMNTEAFF.

The chain has TRBV5-6 and TRBJ2-7; D is undetermined. Germline lookup yields CDR1 SGHDT and CDR2 YYEEEE. V lost 4 bases and J 6 bases, leaving 11 bases between the germline ends. The CDR3 is 12 residues long. CDR3 in amino acids: CASSLRIGEQYF. The CDR3 DNA follows: TGTGCCAGCAGCCTGAGGATCGGCGAGCAGTACTTC. Full variable domain (remainder filled in from reference TRBV5-6 and TRBJ2-7): DAGVTQSPTHLIKTRGQQVTLRCSPKSGHDTVSWYQQALGQGPQFIFQYYEEEERQRGNFPDRFSGHQFPNYSSELNVNALLLGDSALYLCASSLRIGEQYFGPGTRLTVT.

The genes are TRBV2 and TRBJ1-4, with no clear D. This CDR3 has 16 amino acids. Trimming shortened V by 4 bases and J by 5 bases, and 17 bases separated the two germline ends. Germline CDR1 and CDR2: SNHLY and FYNNEI. The CDR3: CASSVVISPVNEKLFF. The CDR3 DNA reads as TGTGCCAGCAGTGTCGTCATATCGCCGGTGAATGAAAAACTGTTTTTT.

This chain uses TRBV13 with TRBJ1-4; D ambiguous. The CDR3 sequence is 14 residues long. Trimming took 3 bases from V and 4 from J, leaving 9 bases between them. Germline V gene sequence: CDR1 PRHDT, CDR2 FYEKMQ (reference sequence). CDR3 amino acids: CASSLRGINEKLFF. The CDR3 region has the DNA TGTGCCAGCAGCTTGAGAGGGATTAATGAAAAACTGTTTTTT.